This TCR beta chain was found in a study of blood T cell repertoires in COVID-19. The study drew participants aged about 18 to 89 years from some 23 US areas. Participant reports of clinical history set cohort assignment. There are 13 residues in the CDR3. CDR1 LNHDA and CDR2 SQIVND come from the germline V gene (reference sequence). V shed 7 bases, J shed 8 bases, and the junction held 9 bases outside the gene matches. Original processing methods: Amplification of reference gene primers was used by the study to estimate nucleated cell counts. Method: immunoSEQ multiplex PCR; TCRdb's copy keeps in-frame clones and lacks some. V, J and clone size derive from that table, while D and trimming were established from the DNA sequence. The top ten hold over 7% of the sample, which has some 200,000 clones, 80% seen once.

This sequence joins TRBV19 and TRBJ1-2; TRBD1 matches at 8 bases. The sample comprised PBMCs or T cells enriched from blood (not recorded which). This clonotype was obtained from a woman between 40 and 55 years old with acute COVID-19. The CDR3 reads CASMDGTGKGYTF. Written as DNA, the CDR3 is TGTGCCAGTATGGACGGGACAGGAAAGGGCTACACCTTC.